These 15 T cell receptor beta chains came from one sample sequenced in a study of shared clonotypes between healthy human individuals. Assay: immunoSEQ multiplex PCR; the TCRdb copy retains only in-frame clones and omits some. The data show 450,000 or so clones, 60% to 80% seen once. The sample comprised PBMCs. These receptors all come from a woman aged 40 to 50 in good health. Some clones in this sample may be carry-over from other donors' samples.

Details on this clone: A much larger clonotype is one base distant, so this may be a read error. The rearrangement links TRBV15 to TRBJ2-5; TRBD2 matches at 7 bases. The CDR3 totals 16 residues. Germline V lookup: CDR1 LNHNV, CDR2 YYDKDF (reference sequence). DNA of the CDR3: TGTGCCGCCAGAAAGCGGGGCAGGGAGGTAGGAGAGACCCAGTACTTC. Translated: CAARKRGREVGETQYF.

The sample holds many counts of this clone. This rearrangement joins TRBV18 to TRBJ2-3; D is perhaps TRBD1 or TRBD2 (5 bases each). CDR3 length: 13 residues. Trimming pared 0 bases from V and 7 bases from J, leaving 8 bases between. Germline V lookup: CDR1 KGHSH, CDR2 LQKENI. The CDR3 region is CASSPPGVYTQYF. In DNA form, the CDR3 reads TGTGCCAGCTCACCACCGGGGGTATATACGCAGTATTTT.

Concerning this clone: This CDR3 fails to terminate in the conserved phenylalanine or tryptophan, so it likely reflects a read error. In DNA, the CDR3 is TGTGCCAGCACCCTTGGACCGGAGAGGGAAAAACTGTTTCTT. Encoded protein: CASTLGPEREKLFL. The gene calls are TRBV28 and TRBJ1-4, with no clear D. The ends were cut back, 7 bases at V and 8 bases at J, with 17 bases in the middle. Germline assignment: CDR1 MDHEN and CDR2 SYDVKM. This CDR3 spans 14 amino acids.

The chain joins TRBV11-2 to TRBJ1-2; the D is unclear. The germline V gene encodes CDR1 SGHAT and CDR2 FQNNGV. The CDR3 runs to 15 residues. V was shortened by 4 bases and J by 4 bases, with 16 bases between the two germline ends. The CDR3 here is CASSSPGQLGYGYTF. CDR3 coding DNA: TGTGCCAGCAGCTCACCTGGTCAGTTGGGCTATGGCTACACCTTC.

The chain couples TRBV18 to TRBJ2-3; TRBD2 matches 8 bases. The germline V gene has CDR1 KGHSH and CDR2 LQKENI. The CDR3 runs 14 residues. J lost 0 bases, V lost 8 bases, and 4 bases had no gene match. The CDR3 DNA reads TGTGCCAGCCAACGGGGGGGAAGCACAGATACGCAGTATTTT. Translated, it gives CASQRGGSTDTQYF.

This clone showed up just once. V gene TRBV5-8 combines with J gene TRBJ1-4; possible D gene TRBD1, 6 bases. V was pared by 4 bases and J by 6 bases, with 10 bases between. Germline V CDR1 and CDR2: SGHTS, YDEGEE. This CDR3 comprises 13 residues. The CDR3: CASSVPGDEKLFF. In nucleotides, the CDR3 is TGTGCCAGCAGCGTTCCAGGGGATGAAAAACTGTTTTTT. Combining the CDR3 with reference TRBV5-8 and TRBJ1-4 gives the whole variable domain EAGVTQSPTHLIKTRGQQATLRCSPISGHTSVYWYQQALGLGLQFLLWYDEGEERNRGNFPPRFSGRQFPNYSSELNVNALELEDSALYLCASSVPGDEKLFFGSGTQLSVL.

V gene TRBV27 combines with J gene TRBJ1-2; weak D call: TRBD1 (5 bases). CDR1 is MNHEY, CDR2 SMNVEV, per germline (reference sequence). This CDR3 is built from 16 residues. Trimming removed 1 base from V and 6 bases from J, with 18 bases in between. CDR3 sequence reads: CASSLLATPGRDGYTF. CDR3 nucleotide sequence: TGTGCCAGCAGTTTATTGGCCACCCCGGGACGCGATGGCTACACCTTC.

The rearrangement uses TRBV7-9 and TRBJ2-7; 8 nucleotides line up with TRBD1. CDR3 length: 16 residues. V trimming: 1 base; J trimming: 0 bases; junction bases outside the gene matches: 5. Germline values: CDR1 SEHNR, CDR2 FQNEAQ (reference sequence). DNA for the CDR3: TGTGCCAGCAGCTTAGGGTCGACAGGGGCCTCCTACGAGCAGTACTTC. Translation: CASSLGSTGASYEQYF.

The V and J genes are TRBV29-1 and TRBJ1-5, with D maybe TRBD1 (5 bases). Germline V CDR1 and CDR2: SQVTM, ANQGSEA. This CDR3 has 13 residues. V was trimmed by 5 bases and J by 2 bases, leaving 10 bases between them. CDR3 region: CSVSRDGNQPQHF. The CDR3 DNA sequence: TGCAGCGTTTCTAGGGACGGCAATCAGCCCCAGCATTTT. Full variable domain (outside the CDR3, taken from reference TRBV29-1 and TRBJ1-5): SAVISQKPSRDICQRGTSLTIQCQVDSQVTMMFWYRQQPGQSLTLIATANQGSEATYESGFVIDKFPISRPNLTFSTLTVSNMSPEDSSIYLCSVSRDGNQPQHFGDGTRLSIL.

This clone showed up just a few times. The same CDR3 also results from other DNA sequences found in this sample. CDR3 sequence: CASSAGLAGGPYEQYF. The CDR3 DNA follows: TGTGCCAGCAGCGCAGGACTAGCGGGAGGGCCGTACGAGCAGTACTTC. The gene calls are TRBV5-8 and TRBJ2-7, with 15 bases lining up with TRBD2. V trimming: 4 bases; J trimming: 4 bases; junction bases outside the gene matches: 6. The CDR3 consists of 16 residues. Germline lookup yields CDR1 SGHTS and CDR2 YDEGEE. Filled out from reference TRBV5-8 and TRBJ2-7, the complete variable domain reads EAGVTQSPTHLIKTRGQQATLRCSPISGHTSVYWYQQALGLGLQFLLWYDEGEERNRGNFPPRFSGRQFPNYSSELNVNALELEDSALYLCASSAGLAGGPYEQYFGPGTRLTVT.

This sequence joins TRBV20-1 and TRBJ2-1; D is unclear. Germline V CDR1 and CDR2: DFQATT, SNEGSKA (reference sequence). The V end lost 6 bases, the J end lost 8 bases, and 11 bases lay between the germline ends. This CDR3 has 11 residues. CDR3 nucleotides: TGCAGTGCAGGACGCCGGGATGAGCAGTTCTTC. It yields the protein CSAGRRDEQFF.

The rearrangement uses TRBV7-2 and TRBJ2-7; D remains ambiguous. This CDR3 contains 13 residues. V lost 1 base to trimming and J lost 6 bases, with 10 bases between them. In germline, CDR1 is SGHTA, CDR2 FQGNSA. The CDR3 loop reads CASSLDGSLEQYF. Written as DNA, the CDR3 is TGTGCCAGCAGCTTAGACGGGTCCCTCGAGCAGTACTTC.

The chain joins TRBV27 to TRBJ1-4, with D possibly TRBD1 on 6 matching bases. CDR3 length: 15 residues. Trimming took 5 bases from V and 3 from J, leaving 13 bases between them. The germline CDR1 and CDR2 sequences are MNHEY and SMNVEV (reference sequence). The CDR3: CASSQTGRPNEKLFF. The CDR3 nucleotides read TGTGCCAGCAGTCAAACAGGGCGACCTAATGAAAAACTGTTTTTT.

Concerning this clone: A much bigger clone sits one base away, suggesting this may be a read error. This chain joins TRBV5-1 and TRBJ2-7; D gene uncertain. The CDR3 length is 12 residues. Germline CDR1 SGHRS, CDR2 YFSETQ. CDR3 nucleotide sequence: TGCGCCAGCAGCTTGGGTGCTTCCGAGCAGCACTTC. It translates to CASSLGASEQHF.

The genes are TRBV7-9 and TRBJ2-3; D may match TRBD1 or TRBD2 (5 bases each). Trimming stripped 4 bases from V and 1 base from J, with 9 bases between. The germline gives CDR1 SEHNR, CDR2 FQNEAQ (reference sequence). This CDR3 region has 14 residues. DNA of the CDR3: TGTGCCAGCAGCTCCCGGGACGGCACAGATACGCAGTATTTT. Amino acids: CASSSRDGTDTQYF.